A selection of T cell receptor beta chains follows, all from one sample in a study of blood T cell repertoires in COVID-19. Profiling relied on immunoSEQ multiplex PCR, and the TCRdb table lists in-frame clones only, not all of them. In the table there are some 40,000 clones, more than 75% of which are singletons. The sequenced sample was peripheral blood. These TCRs come from a man aged 50 or older with active or convalescent COVID-19. CDR3s include the opening cysteine and the closing phenylalanine or tryptophan. The order of the fields is D gene, J gene, V gene, clone size, CDR3 protein, CDR3 DNA. D genes are given only for firm matches. Size is omitted from some rows. Given values are once, few, many or a class for expanded clones.

>NA|TRBJ2-2|TRBV6-5|NA
CASSLATGRPGELFF
TGTGCCAGCAGTCTAGCGACAGGGAGGCCCGGGGAGCTGTTTTTT
>NA|TRBJ2-7|TRBV19|NA
CATRGSAGLPPYEQYF
TGTGCCACCAGGGGGAGCGCGGGGTTACCGCCCTACGAGCAGTACTTC
>NA|TRBJ1-2|TRBV6-6|NA
CASQKGQERGYTF
TGTGCCAGCCAAAAGGGGCAGGAACGTGGCTACACCTTC
>NA|TRBJ1-1|TRBV5-8|NA
CASSLAPGGTEAFF
TGTGCCAGCAGCTTGGCCCCGGGTGGCACTGAAGCTTTCTTT
>NA|TRBJ1-4|TRBV9|once
CASSSDSLNEKLFF
TGTGCCAGCAGCTCGGACAGCCTTAATGAAAAACTGTTTTTT
>TRBD1|TRBJ2-2|TRBV9|NA
CASSVGRGMNTGELFF
TGTGCCAGCAGCGTAGGCAGGGGGATGAACACCGGGGAGCTGTTTTTT
>TRBD1|TRBJ1-1|TRBV12-5|few
CASGGRTGSEAFF
TGTGCTAGTGGCGGCAGGACAGGGTCTGAAGCTTTCTTT
>TRBD1|TRBJ2-3|TRBV6-5|NA
CASSYPDRDQTQYF
TGTGCCAGCAGTTATCCGGACAGGGATCAAACGCAGTATTTT
>NA|TRBJ1-4|TRBV15|NA
CATSSRVDEKLFF
TGTGCCACCAGCAGCAGGGTGGATGAAAAACTGTTTTTT
>TRBD1|TRBJ1-5|TRBV24-1|NA
CATSSDRGGQPQHF
TGTGCCACCAGTTCCGACAGGGGAGGTCAGCCCCAGCATTTT
>NA|TRBJ2-6|TRBV5-5|NA
CASSLNYRTDSSGANVLTF
TGTGCCAGCAGCTTGAATTATCGGACAGATAGCTCTGGGGCCAACGTCCTGACTTTC
>TRBD2|TRBJ2-7|TRBV5-1|NA
CASSLEFPSGDPYEQYF
TGCGCCAGCAGCTTGGAGTTCCCTAGCGGGGATCCCTACGAGCAGTACTTC